This TCR beta chain was sequenced during a study of regulatory T cells in long-lasting Graves disease. Across the whole study: Antithyroid drug use was under 3 months in newly diagnosed Graves' patients.

Study results and caveats: The persistent group shared some 2,700 public clonotypes, more than the approximately 890 shared by new patients.

Many counts were recorded for this clonotype. Its specificity is unknown. Noted time point: newly diagnosed GD, antithyroid drugs for less than 3 months. PBMC RNA served as the TCR library source. Guidelines of the American Thyroid Association were used to diagnose Graves' disease. CDR3 regions were amplified by Arm-PCR using iRepertoire HTBI primers to build TCR beta libraries. TCRdb reprocessed the multiplex PCR reads via MiXCR and lists one record per CDR3 protein. The profile shows around 330,000 distinct CDR3 sequences, 15% to 20% of them singletons. This TCR was sampled from a female donor with Graves disease. The sequencing here drew on peripheral blood mononuclear cells (PBMCs), taken at new diagnosis, from a patient treated with antithyroid drugs.

As DNA, the CDR3 is TGTGCCAGCAGCGTGATAGCGGGAGGTTACGAGCAGTACTTC. Its protein product is CASSVIAGGYEQYF. The V call is TRBV7-8, the J call TRBJ2-7; 10 nucleotides line up with TRBD2. Germline lookup yields CDR1 SGHVS and CDR2 FQNEAQ. The CDR3 covers 14 residues. Trimming took 5 bases from V and 4 from J; bases not matched to a gene: 5.